This T cell receptor beta chain was identified during a study of tumor-infiltrating lymphocytes in primary liver carcinoma. At the level of the study: Each participant had primary liver carcinoma, and surgical resection was the treatment. In every tissue type, samples returned a similar yield of roughly 3.5 to 8 million productive TCRbeta reads. Study findings and constraints: It was in tumors, not blood, that the top-250-clone fraction was significantly higher (p = 0.039).

Details on this clonotype: Its antigen is not identified. This clone may be a read error of a much larger clone one base away.

Unsorted whole blood yielded blood RNA, and germline DNA was extracted as well. These patients lived with chronic HBV infection and had never been treated. V was clipped by 5 bases and J by 4 bases, with 16 bases between them. From germline, CDR1 is SQVTM and CDR2 ANQGSEA. CDR3 length: 14 amino acids. Constant-region priming of about 500 ng total RNA yielded TCR beta cDNA. Sequencing libraries for TCR beta derived from three nested multiplex PCR rounds that used slightly modified ARM-PCR. The opening two PCR rounds, 10 cycles each, paired TRBV1-TRBV30 forward primers with a C-beta reverse primer. MiXCR, applied by TCRdb to the multiplex PCR reads, yields one record per CDR3 protein. Of about 310,000 distinct CDR3 sequences detected, nearly 60% appear once; the ten largest clones hold approximately 15%.

The specimen was peripheral blood. The receptor's source is a woman aged 25 to 39 with primary liver carcinoma and hepatitis B virus infection. This chain connects TRBV29-1 to TRBJ2-3; a weak D match, TRBD1 (6 bases). CDR3 nucleotide sequence: TGCAGCGTTACTGACAGGAGGCTTGCAGATACGCAGTATTTT. Amino acid sequence: CSVTDRRLADTQYF.